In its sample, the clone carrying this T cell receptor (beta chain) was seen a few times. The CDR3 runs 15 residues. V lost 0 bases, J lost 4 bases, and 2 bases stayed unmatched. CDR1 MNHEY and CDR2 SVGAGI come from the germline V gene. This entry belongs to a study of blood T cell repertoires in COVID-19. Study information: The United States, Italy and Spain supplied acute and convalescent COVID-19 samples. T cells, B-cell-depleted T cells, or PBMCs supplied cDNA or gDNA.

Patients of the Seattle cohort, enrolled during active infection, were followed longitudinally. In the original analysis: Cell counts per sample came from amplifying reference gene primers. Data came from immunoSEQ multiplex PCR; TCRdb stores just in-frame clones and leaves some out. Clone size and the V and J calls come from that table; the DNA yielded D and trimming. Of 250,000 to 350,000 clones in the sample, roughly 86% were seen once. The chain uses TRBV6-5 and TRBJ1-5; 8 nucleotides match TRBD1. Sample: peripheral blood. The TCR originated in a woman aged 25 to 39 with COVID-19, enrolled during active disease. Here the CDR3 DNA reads TGTGCCAGCAGTTACTCGCAGGGGGCGAATCAGCCCCAGCATTTT. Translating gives CASSYSQGANQPQHF.